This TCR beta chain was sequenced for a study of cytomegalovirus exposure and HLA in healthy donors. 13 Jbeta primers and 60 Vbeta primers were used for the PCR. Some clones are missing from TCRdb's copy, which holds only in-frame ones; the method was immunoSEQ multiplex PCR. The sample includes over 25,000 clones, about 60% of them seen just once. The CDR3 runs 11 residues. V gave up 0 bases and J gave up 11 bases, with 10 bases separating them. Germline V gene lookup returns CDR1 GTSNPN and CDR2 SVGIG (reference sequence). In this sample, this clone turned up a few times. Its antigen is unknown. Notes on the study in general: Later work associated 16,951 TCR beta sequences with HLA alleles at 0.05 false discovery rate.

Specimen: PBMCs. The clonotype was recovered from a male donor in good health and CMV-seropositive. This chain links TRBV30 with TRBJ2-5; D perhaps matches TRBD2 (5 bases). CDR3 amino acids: CAWSVSGEQYF. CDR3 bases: TGTGCCTGGAGTGTAAGTGGGGAGCAGTACTTC.